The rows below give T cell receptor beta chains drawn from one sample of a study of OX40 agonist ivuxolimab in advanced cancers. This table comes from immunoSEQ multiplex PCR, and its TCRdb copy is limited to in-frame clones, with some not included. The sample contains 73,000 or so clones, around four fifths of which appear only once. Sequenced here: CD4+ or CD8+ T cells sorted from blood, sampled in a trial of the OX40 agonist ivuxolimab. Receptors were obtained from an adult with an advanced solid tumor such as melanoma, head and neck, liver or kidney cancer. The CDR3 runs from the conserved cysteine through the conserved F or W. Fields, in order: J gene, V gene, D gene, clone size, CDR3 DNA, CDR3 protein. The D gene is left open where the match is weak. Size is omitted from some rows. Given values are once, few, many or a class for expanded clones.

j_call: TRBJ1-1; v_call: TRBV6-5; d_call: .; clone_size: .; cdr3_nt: TGTGCCAGCAGCCACAGGGCGGACACTGAAGCTTTCTTT; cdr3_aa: CASSHRADTEAFF
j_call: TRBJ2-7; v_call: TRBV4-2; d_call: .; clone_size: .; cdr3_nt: TGTGCCAGCAGCCAAGATCGGGGGCGGGAACAACTATCCTACGAGCAGTACTTC; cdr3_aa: CASSQDRGREQLSYEQYF
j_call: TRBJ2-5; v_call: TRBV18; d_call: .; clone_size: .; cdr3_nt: TGTGCCAGCTCACCGGTGGGGGAGACCCAGTACTTC; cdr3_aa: CASSPVGETQYF
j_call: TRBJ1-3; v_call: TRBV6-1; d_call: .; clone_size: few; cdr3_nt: TGTGCCAGCAGCAGGGGCAGAACTGGAAACACCATATATTTT; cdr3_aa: CASSRGRTGNTIYF
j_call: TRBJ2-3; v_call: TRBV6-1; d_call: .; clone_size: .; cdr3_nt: TGTGCCAGCAGCCTCAGGGAAACGGGGGATACGCAGTATTTT; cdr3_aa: CASSLRETGDTQYF
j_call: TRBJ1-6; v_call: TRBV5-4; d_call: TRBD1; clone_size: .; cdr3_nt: TGTGCCAGCAGCAACCGACAGGGGGCCCAGTACGGTAATTCACCCCTCCACTTT; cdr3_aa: CASSNRQGAQYGNSPLHF
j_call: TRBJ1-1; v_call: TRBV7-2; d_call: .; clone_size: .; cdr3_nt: TGTGCCAGCAGCTTAGATCCGACCACTGAAGCTTTCTTT; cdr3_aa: CASSLDPTTEAFF
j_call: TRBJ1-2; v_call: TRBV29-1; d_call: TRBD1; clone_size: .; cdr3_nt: TGCAGCGTGGACAGGGGGCCCCTCTATGGCTACACCTTC; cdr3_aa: CSVDRGPLYGYTF
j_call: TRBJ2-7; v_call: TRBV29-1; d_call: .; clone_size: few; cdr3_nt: TGCAGCGTCCCCGGGGGCTTCCTCGACGAGCAGTACTTC; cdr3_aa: CSVPGGFLDEQYF
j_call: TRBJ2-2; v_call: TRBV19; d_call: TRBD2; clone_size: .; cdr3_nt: TGTGCCAGTAGTATGGGACTAGCGGGAGCGGGGTTGACCGGGGAGCTGTTTTTT; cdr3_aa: CASSMGLAGAGLTGELFF
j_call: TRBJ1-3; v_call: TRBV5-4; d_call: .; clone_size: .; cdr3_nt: TGTGCCAGCAGCTTTGGTACAGGCGGAAACACCATATATTTT; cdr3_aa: CASSFGTGGNTIYF
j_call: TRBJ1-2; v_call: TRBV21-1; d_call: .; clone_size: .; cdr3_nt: TGTGCCAGCAGCAGCGGGCAGATGAGATATGGCTACACCTTC; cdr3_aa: CASSSGQMRYGYTF
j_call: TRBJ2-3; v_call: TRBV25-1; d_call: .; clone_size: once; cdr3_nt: TGTGCCAGCAGTGAGGAGGCCACTCACCATCGAAGCACAGATACGCAGTATTTT; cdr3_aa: CASSEEATHHRSTDTQYF
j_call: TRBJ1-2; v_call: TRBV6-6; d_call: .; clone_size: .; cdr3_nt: TGTGCCAGCAGTTACGGGGGACACTATGGCTACACCTTC; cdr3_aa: CASSYGGHYGYTF
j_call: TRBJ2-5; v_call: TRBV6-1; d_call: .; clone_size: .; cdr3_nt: TGTGCCAGCAGTGATGTGGCGTTTCGACAAGAGACCCAGTACTTC; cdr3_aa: CASSDVAFRQETQYF
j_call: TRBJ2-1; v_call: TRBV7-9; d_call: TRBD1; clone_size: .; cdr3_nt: TGTGCCAGCAGCTCGGGACAGGCCAATGAGCAGTTCTTC; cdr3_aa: CASSSGQANEQFF
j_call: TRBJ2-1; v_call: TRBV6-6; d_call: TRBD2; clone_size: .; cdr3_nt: TGTGCCAGCAGTCCTTCTCCTAGCGGGAGGGCGAGTGAGCAGTTCTTC; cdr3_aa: CASSPSPSGRASEQFF
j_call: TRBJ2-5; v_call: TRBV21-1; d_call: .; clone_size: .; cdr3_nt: TGTGCCAGCAGCAAAGAGCCTCGGGACAGGTTCGTCGAGACCCAGTACTTC; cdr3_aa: CASSKEPRDRFVETQYF
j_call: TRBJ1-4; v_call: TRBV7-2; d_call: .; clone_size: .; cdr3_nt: TGTGCCAGCAGCTTGGGGGTCGGGGAAAAACTGTTTTTT; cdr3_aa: CASSLGVGEKLFF
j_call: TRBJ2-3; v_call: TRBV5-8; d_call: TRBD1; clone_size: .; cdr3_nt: TGTGCCAGCAGCAACAGGGGGTTGGGTACAGATACGCAGTATTTT; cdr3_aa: CASSNRGLGTDTQYF
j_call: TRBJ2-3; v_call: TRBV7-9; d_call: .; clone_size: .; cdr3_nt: TGTGCCAGCAGCGGCCGGATATCGACAGGGAGGGCAACAGATACGCAGTATTTT; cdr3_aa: CASSGRISTGRATDTQYF
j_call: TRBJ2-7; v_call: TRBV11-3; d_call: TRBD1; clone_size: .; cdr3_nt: TGTGCCAGCAGCTTAACGGCCGGACAGGGGGCTAACTACGAGCAGTACTTC; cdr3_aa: CASSLTAGQGANYEQYF
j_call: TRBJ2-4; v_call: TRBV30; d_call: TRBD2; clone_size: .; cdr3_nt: TGTGCCTGGAGCCGTAGCGGGGCGACTCCCAAAAACATTCAGTACTTC; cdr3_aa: CAWSRSGATPKNIQYF
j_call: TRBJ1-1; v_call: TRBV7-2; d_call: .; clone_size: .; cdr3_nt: TGTGCCAGCAGGTTAGGCCTACAGGGAGAAGCTTTCTTT; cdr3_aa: CASRLGLQGEAFF
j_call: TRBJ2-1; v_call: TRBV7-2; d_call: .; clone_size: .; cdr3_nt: TGTGCCAGCAGCTTAGGGGACGTCCGTGAGCAGTTCTTC; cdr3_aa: CASSLGDVREQFF
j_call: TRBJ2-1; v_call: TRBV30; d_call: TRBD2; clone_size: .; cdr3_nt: TGTGCCTCCTTCGCCCGGACTAGCGGGATGTGGATAGGGGCAGGTATGAAGCAGTTCTTC; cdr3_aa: CASFARTSGMWIGAGMKQFF
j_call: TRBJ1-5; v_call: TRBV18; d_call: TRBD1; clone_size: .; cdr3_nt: TGTGCCAGCCAAGAACAGGGGGCAATCAATCAGCCCCAGCATTTT; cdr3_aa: CASQEQGAINQPQHF
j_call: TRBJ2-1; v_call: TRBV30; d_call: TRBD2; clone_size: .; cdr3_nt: TGTGCCTGGAGGGGCGATGCGGGAGGAGGGTTCTTC; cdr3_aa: CAWRGDAGGGFF
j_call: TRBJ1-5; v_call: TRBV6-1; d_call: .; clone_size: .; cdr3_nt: TGTGCCAGCAGTGAAGGACAGGCGACGAATCAGCCCCAGCATTTT; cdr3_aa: CASSEGQATNQPQHF
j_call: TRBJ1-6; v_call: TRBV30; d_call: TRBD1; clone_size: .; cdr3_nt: TGTGCCTGGAGTGCTTTCACAGGGGGCAGTAATTCACCCCTCCACTTT; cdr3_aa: CAWSAFTGGSNSPLHF
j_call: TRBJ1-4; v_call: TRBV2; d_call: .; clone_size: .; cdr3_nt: TGTGCCAGCAGGGGTAGTAATGAAAAACTGTTTTTT; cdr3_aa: CASRGSNEKLFF
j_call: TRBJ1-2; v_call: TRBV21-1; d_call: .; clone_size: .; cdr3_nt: TGTGCCAGCAGCCAACTCACAGGGGCGTATGGCTACACCTTC; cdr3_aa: CASSQLTGAYGYTF
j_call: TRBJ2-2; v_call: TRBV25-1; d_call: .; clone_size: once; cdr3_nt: TGTGCCAGCAGTGAATATGGGACACGCAGGACCGGGGAGCTGTTTTTT; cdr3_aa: CASSEYGTRRTGELFF
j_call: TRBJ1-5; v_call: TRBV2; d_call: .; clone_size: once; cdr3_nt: TGTGCCAGCTTAGTAGAGGCAGGACGCAATCAGCCCCAGCATTTT; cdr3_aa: CASLVEAGRNQPQHF
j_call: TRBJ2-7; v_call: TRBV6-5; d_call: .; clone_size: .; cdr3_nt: TGTGCCAGCAGTTATCGGCAGGGCTACGAGCAGTACTTC; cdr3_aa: CASSYRQGYEQYF
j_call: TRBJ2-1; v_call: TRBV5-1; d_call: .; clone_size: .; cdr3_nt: TGCGCCAGCAACCAGAGGGGCTCCTACAATGAGCAGTTCTTC; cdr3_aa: CASNQRGSYNEQFF
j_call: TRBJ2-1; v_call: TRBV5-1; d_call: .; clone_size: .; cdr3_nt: TGCGCCAGCAGTCGGTTTGAGGGATCTTCCGGTTCCAATGAGCAGTTCTTC; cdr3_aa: CASSRFEGSSGSNEQFF
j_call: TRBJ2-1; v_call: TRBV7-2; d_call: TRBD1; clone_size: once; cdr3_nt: TGTGCCAGCAGCTTTAGTCGAGGGACAGGCCGTAATGAGCAGTTCTTC; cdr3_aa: CASSFSRGTGRNEQFF
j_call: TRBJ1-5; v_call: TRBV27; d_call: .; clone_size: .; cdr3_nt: TGTGCCAGCAGTTTATACAGCCATAGCAATCAGCCCCAGCATTTT; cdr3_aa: CASSLYSHSNQPQHF
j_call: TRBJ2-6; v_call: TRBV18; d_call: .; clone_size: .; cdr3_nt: TGTGCCAGCTCACCAGCCAACGTCCTGACTTTC; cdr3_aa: CASSPANVLTF
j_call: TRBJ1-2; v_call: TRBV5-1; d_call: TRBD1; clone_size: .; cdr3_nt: TGCGCCAGCAGCTTGGGGGACAGGGCCTATGGCTACACCTTC; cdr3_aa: CASSLGDRAYGYTF
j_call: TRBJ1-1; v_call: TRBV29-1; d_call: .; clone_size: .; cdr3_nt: TGCAGCGTTGAACGGTACACTGAAGCTTTCTTT; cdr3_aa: CSVERYTEAFF
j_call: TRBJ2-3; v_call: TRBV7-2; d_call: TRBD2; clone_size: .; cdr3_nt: TGTGCCAGCAGGCGGGAGGGCGGATTGTTTGATACGCAGTATTTT; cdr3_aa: CASRREGGLFDTQYF
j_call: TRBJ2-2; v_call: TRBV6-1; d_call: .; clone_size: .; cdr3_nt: TGTGCCAGCAGTGAATTCGGGGAGCTGTTTTTT; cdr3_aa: CASSEFGELFF
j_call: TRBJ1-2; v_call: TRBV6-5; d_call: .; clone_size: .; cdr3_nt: TGTGCCAGCAACCCCCGGGCGGGGGGGGCTGGAGGCTACACCTTC; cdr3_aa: CASNPRAGGAGGYTF
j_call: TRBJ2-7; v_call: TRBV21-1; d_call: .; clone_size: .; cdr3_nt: TGTGCCAGCAGCAAAAAGGCGACTCCACTTTCTATTTACGAGCAGTACTTC; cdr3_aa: CASSKKATPLSIYEQYF
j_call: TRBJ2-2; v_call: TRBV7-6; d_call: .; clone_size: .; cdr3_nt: TGTGCCAGCAGCTTAGCGGGGGTCAGACCTATACCAACCTCGAACACCGGGGAGCTGTTTTTT; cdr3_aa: CASSLAGVRPIPTSNTGELFF
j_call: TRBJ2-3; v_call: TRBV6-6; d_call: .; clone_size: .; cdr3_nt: TGTGCCAGCAGTTCCCCCCGGGCGGATACGCAGTATTTT; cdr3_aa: CASSSPRADTQYF
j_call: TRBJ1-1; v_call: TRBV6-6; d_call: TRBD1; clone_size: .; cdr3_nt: TGTGCCAGCAGTTATCGGACAGGGGGGACTGAAGCTTTCTTT; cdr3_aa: CASSYRTGGTEAFF
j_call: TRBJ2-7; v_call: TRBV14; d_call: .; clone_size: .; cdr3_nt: TGTGCCAGCAGCCAAGACGGTTGGGAACAGTACTTC; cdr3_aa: CASSQDGWEQYF
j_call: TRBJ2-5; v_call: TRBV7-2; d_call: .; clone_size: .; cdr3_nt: TGTGCCAGCAGCTTAGTGGCTGTAGTCGGGGAGACCCAGTACTTC; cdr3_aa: CASSLVAVVGETQYF
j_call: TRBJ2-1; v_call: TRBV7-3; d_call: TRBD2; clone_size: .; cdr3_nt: TGTGCCAGCAGCTTAACCGAGGGAGGGCCCCGCAATGAGCAGTTCTTC; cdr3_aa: CASSLTEGGPRNEQFF
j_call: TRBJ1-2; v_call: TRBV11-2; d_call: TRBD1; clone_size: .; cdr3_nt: TGTGCCAGCAGCTTAGTGTTTGGAGGGACAGCTAACTATGGCTACACCTTC; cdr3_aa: CASSLVFGGTANYGYTF
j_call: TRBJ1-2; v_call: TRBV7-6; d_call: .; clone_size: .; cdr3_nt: TGTGCCAGCAGCAGCCAGGGGCATGGCTACACCTTC; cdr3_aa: CASSSQGHGYTF
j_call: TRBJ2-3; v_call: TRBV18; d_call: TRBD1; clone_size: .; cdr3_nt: TGTGCCAGCTCACTCGGGGACAGGGCGTCAGATACGCAGTATTTT; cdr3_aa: CASSLGDRASDTQYF